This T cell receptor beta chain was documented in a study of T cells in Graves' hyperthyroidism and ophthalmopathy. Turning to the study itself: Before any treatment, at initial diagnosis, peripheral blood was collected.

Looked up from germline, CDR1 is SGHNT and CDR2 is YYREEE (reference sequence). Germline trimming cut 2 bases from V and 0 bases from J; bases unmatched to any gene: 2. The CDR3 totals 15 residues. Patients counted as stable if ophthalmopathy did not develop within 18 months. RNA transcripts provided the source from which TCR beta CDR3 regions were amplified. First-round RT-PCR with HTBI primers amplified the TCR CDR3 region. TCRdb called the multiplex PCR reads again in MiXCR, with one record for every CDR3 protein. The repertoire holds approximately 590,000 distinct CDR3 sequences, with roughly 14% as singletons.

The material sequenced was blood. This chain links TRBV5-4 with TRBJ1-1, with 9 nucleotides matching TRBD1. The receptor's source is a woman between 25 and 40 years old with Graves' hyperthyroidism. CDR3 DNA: TGTGCCAGCAGCTTTGGGGACAGGGTGAACACTGAAGCTTTCTTT. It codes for CASSFGDRVNTEAFF.